The 6 T cell receptor beta chains reported below all come from one sample, sequenced in a study of blood T cell repertoires in COVID-19. Generated by immunoSEQ multiplex PCR, the TCRdb table keeps only in-frame clones and is missing some. Among 150,000 or so clones, 60% to 80% were seen once, and the ten largest hold around 2.9%. Sequenced material: PBMCs or T cells enriched from blood (not recorded which). Every receptor here comes from a woman aged 45-59 years who had recovered from COVID-19.

This clone came up once. The chain recombines TRBV30 with TRBJ1-6; D gene uncertain. Trimming removed 1 base at V and 8 bases at J, with 12 bases between. CDR1 is GTSNPN and CDR2 is SVGIG in the germline V gene (reference sequence). The length of the CDR3 is 14 residues. Written as DNA, the CDR3 is TGTGCCTGGAGTGGGAGATTCGAGGATTCACCCCTCCACTTT. It encodes CAWSGRFEDSPLHF. Using reference TRBV30 and TRBJ1-6 for the parts outside the CDR3, the full variable domain is SQTIHQWPATLVQPVGSPLSLECTVEGTSNPNLYWYRQAAGRGLQLLFYSVGIGQISSEVPQNLSASRPQDRQFILSSKKLLLSDSGFYLCAWSGRFEDSPLHFGNGTRLTVT.

The genes are TRBV5-6 and TRBJ1-2, with 7 nucleotides matching TRBD1. CDR3 length equals 15 residues. With 4 bases clipped from V and 4 bases from J, the junction kept 10 bases outside the gene matches. Germline values: CDR1 SGHDT, CDR2 YYEEEE. The CDR3 nucleotides are TGTGCCAGCAGCCCTCGCGGAGGGACAGTCTATGGCTACACCTTC. Its translation is CASSPRGGTVYGYTF.

V is TRBV5-6 and J is TRBJ2-1; TRBD2 aligns across 7 bases. Germline CDR1 is SGHDT and CDR2 is YYEEEE. The CDR3 runs to 14 residues. V lost 0 bases and J lost 8; bases outside the gene matches: 5. Written as DNA, the CDR3 is TGTGCCAGCAGCTTGGGACTAGCCGCTCATGAGCAGTTCTTC. It codes for CASSLGLAAHEQFF.

This chain joins TRBV28 and TRBJ2-7, with 9 bases that match TRBD2. The CDR3 runs to 14 residues. The V segment lost 3 bases and the J segment 6 bases; nucleotides outside the gene matches: 6. Looked up from germline, CDR1 is MDHEN and CDR2 is SYDVKM. The chain's CDR3 is CASSFSGRITEQYF. The CDR3 nucleotides are TGTGCCAGCAGTTTCAGCGGGAGGATCACCGAGCAGTACTTC.

A few counts support this clone. The chain recombines TRBV24-1 with TRBJ2-1; TRBD2 matches 11 bases. This CDR3 has 15 residues. Germline CDR1 reads KGHDR; CDR2 reads SFDVKD. The junction had 1 base not matched to a gene; V was cut back by 5 bases and J by 2 bases. This CDR3 reads CATSGGLAAYNEQFF. The CDR3 DNA reads as TGTGCCACCAGTGGGGGACTAGCGGCCTACAATGAGCAGTTCTTC.

This chain connects TRBV28 to TRBJ2-7; D may be TRBD1 (5 bases). The length of the CDR3 is 14 residues. V was shortened by 6 bases and J by 3 bases, with 15 bases between the two germline ends. Germline V CDR1 and CDR2: MDHEN, SYDVKM. CDR3 bases: TGTGCCAGCAGGAGGACACAAACCAGCTACGAGCAGTACTTC. It encodes CASRRTQTSYEQYF.